This T cell receptor (beta chain) was retrieved from a study of blood T cell repertoires in COVID-19 (dated by TCRdb to the early 2020s). Background for the entire study: Samples covering the acute and convalescent phases of COVID-19 were provided by collaborators in the United States, Italy and Spain. The prospective study material was composed of cDNA or gDNA derived from T cells, B-cell-depleted T cells, or PBMCs. Deeply sampled blood TCRbeta repertoires from subjects exposed to, actively infected with, or recovered from COVID-19 were included in the dataset. The repertoires were released in a freely available public database meant as a resource for research on the immune response to SARS-CoV-2. The samples were drawn from two sources: the first 160 participants of the ongoing ImmuneRACE study, and approximately 1,300 subjects contributed by 6 global collaborators. A de-identified subject ID, COVID-19 status, age in years and sex were almost always included in the sample metadata. Where available, HLA class I and class II types were taken from metadata supplied by the sample provider and were not determined by assay-based typing.

General conclusions and limits of the study: The quantity of clinical and demographic metadata differed by source and by participant and was supplied without curation.

Collaborating institutions collected whole blood in K2EDTA tubes following their own protocols. For TCRbeta analysis, collaborators shipped samples as frozen whole blood, isolated PBMCs, or DNA extracted from either of those sample types. TCRbeta CDR3 regions were amplified from genomic DNA by means of the immunoSEQ Assay, a bias-controlled multiplex PCR. In the paper's pipeline: Nucleated cell counts per sample were estimated from amplification of reference gene primers within the assay. To quantify the absolute abundance of each unique TCRbeta CDR3 rearrangement, sequence reads were collapsed and filtered. For each sample, productive Simpson clonality was calculated as the square root of Simpson's diversity index across productive rearrangements. TCRdb took this table from immuneACCESS and kept in-frame rearrangements with V and J called. Such tables lack part of the clones; where checked against another copy, unresolved V genes explain under half of the gap, and the rest is unexplained. The V and J calls and clone size are taken from that table; D and trimming were inferred from the DNA. This sample gives more than 25,000 clones in total; about 65% of them show up just once. About a sixth of the sample is in the top ten clones.

About this clone: There is no known antigen for this receptor. The sample holds no much larger clone one base away, and base qualities are not on file.

The CDR3 starts with the cysteine, ends with the phenylalanine, and has 11 residues. The sequence is cut down to CDR3 DNA, 33 bases in frame from base 1. The clonotype was recovered from a human donor in a cohort sampled during active COVID-19. The rearrangement joined TRBV12-1 to TRBJ2-1; TRBD2, the table's D call, was not compared with the DNA. TRBV12-1 is designated a pseudogene. The sample was peripheral blood. The CDR3 region has the sequence CASSPRAEQFF. The base sequence is TGTGCCAGCAGCCCGAGGGCTGAGCAGTTCTTC.